The rows below give T cell receptor beta chains drawn from one sample of a study of blood T cell repertoires in COVID-19. The protocol was immunoSEQ multiplex PCR, while the TCRdb copy is restricted to in-frame clones and leaves out a portion. The sample carries under 500,000 clones, nearly 90% recorded once. Sequencing was carried out using PBMCs or T cells enriched from blood (not recorded which). These receptors came from a woman younger than 30 with acute COVID-19. The CDR3 runs from the conserved cysteine through the conserved F or W. A D gene is named only where the DNA matches it firmly. Only part of the rows carry a size: once, few, many, or a class if the clone is expanded.

v_call	clone_size	cdr3_length	j_call	d_call	cdr3_aa	cdr3_nt
TRBV6-5	-	15	TRBJ1-3	-	CASSSQEPTGNTIYF	TGTGCCAGCAGCTCACAGGAACCGACTGGAAACACCATATATTTT
TRBV6-5	-	13	TRBJ1-2	-	CASSYRGLGGYTF	TGTGCCAGCAGTTACAGGGGTTTGGGTGGCTACACCTTC
TRBV5-1	-	17	TRBJ1-4	-	CASTRGQGITTNEKLFF	TGCGCCAGCACCCGCGGACAAGGAATTACAACTAATGAAAAACTGTTTTTT
TRBV5-4	-	18	TRBJ2-1	TRBD2	CASSLMRGAWSSYNEQFF	TGTGCCAGCAGCTTGATGCGGGGGGCTTGGAGCTCCTACAATGAGCAGTTCTTC
TRBV2	once	18	TRBJ2-2	-	CASSGPAGLNGNTGELFF	TGTGCCAGCAGTGGACCAGCGGGCCTCAATGGGAACACCGGGGAGCTGTTTTTT
TRBV5-6	once	14	TRBJ1-2	-	CASSLVGVSDGYTF	TGTGCCAGCAGCTTGGTCGGGGTTAGTGATGGCTACACCTTC
TRBV11-2	-	15	TRBJ2-7	TRBD2	CASRVTSPSSYEQYF	TGTGCCAGCAGAGTGACTAGCCCGAGCTCCTACGAGCAGTACTTC
TRBV19	-	16	TRBJ2-3	-	CASSALGRTSTDTQYF	TGTGCCAGTAGTGCCCTCGGCCGGACTAGCACAGATACGCAGTATTTT
TRBV7-6	-	18	TRBJ2-1	TRBD2	CASSLGPLAGGNVYEQFF	TGTGCCAGCAGCTTAGGACCTCTAGCGGGAGGAAATGTTTATGAGCAGTTCTTC
TRBV19	-	14	TRBJ2-3	-	CASSIGSRGDTQYF	TGTGCCAGTAGTATCGGGTCCCGAGGAGATACGCAGTATTTT
TRBV7-2	once	15	TRBJ1-4	TRBD1	CASSLGTGFGEKLFF	TGTGCCAGCAGCTTAGGGACAGGGTTTGGGGAAAAACTGTTTTTT
TRBV3-1/TRBV3-2	-	14	TRBJ2-5	TRBD1	CASSQEQGTETQYF	TGTGCCAGCAGCCAAGAACAGGGGACAGAGACCCAGTACTTC
TRBV4-3	-	15	TRBJ1-6	-	CASSQFDINNSPLHF	TGCGCCAGCAGCCAGTTCGACATAAATAATTCACCCCTCCACTTT
TRBV4-1	-	16	TRBJ2-1	TRBD2	CASSQSWIAGDNEQFF	TGCGCCAGCAGCCAAAGTTGGATAGCGGGGGACAATGAGCAGTTCTTC
TRBV19	-	19	TRBJ2-7	-	CASSPTTGASTPTSYEQYF	TGTGCCAGTAGTCCGACGACAGGAGCGAGCACGCCTACCTCCTACGAGCAGTACTTC
TRBV5-4	-	15	TRBJ2-5	TRBD1	CASSLDRGYQETQYF	TGTGCCAGCAGCTTAGACAGGGGGTACCAAGAGACCCAGTACTTC
TRBV9	-	16	TRBJ2-2	-	CASSVVGQPGTGELFF	TGTGCCAGCAGCGTAGTAGGCCAGCCGGGCACCGGGGAGCTGTTTTTT
TRBV10-2	-	15	TRBJ1-6	-	CASSEQGGDNSPLHF	TGCGCCAGCAGTGAGCAGGGAGGGGATAATTCACCCCTCCACTTT
TRBV7-3	-	18	TRBJ2-3	TRBD1	CASSLRPGQGGRWGTQYF	TGTGCCAGCAGCTTAAGGCCTGGACAGGGGGGCCGGTGGGGTACGCAGTATTTT
TRBV12-3/TRBV12-4	-	13	TRBJ2-7	TRBD1	CASRDRGSYEQYF	TGTGCCAGCAGGGACAGGGGCTCCTACGAGCAGTACTTC
TRBV12-5	-	18	TRBJ1-3	TRBD1	CASGLVAGQGRSGNTIYF	TGTGCTAGTGGTTTGGTGGCCGGACAGGGGAGGTCTGGAAACACCATATATTTT
TRBV5-1	-	18	TRBJ2-6	-	CASSLVAGAASGANVLTF	TGCGCCAGCAGCTTGGTGGCAGGGGCTGCCTCTGGGGCCAACGTCCTGACTTTC
TRBV9	-	13	TRBJ2-7	-	CASSVGSVGEQYF	TGTGCCAGCAGCGTGGGTAGCGTGGGCGAGCAGTACTTC
TRBV18	-	11	TRBJ2-7	-	CASSGQLEQYF	TGTGCCAGCTCCGGACAGCTCGAGCAGTACTTC
TRBV30	-	12	TRBJ2-7	-	CASMEGVSEQYF	TGTGCCTCCATGGAGGGAGTAAGCGAGCAGTACTTC
TRBV7-9	-	15	TRBJ1-6	-	CASSLAGDRNSPLHF	TGTGCCAGCAGCTTAGCTGGAGACAGAAATTCACCCCTCCACTTT
TRBV7-9	-	12	TRBJ1-2	-	CASGRANYGYTF	TGTGCCAGCGGGAGAGCTAACTATGGCTACACCTTC
TRBV19	-	13	TRBJ2-7	-	CARLFWQGHEQYF	TGTGCCCGGCTCTTTTGGCAGGGTCACGAGCAGTACTTC
TRBV28	-	12	TRBJ2-7	-	CASSLNPYEQYF	TGTGCCAGCAGCCTAAACCCCTACGAGCAGTACTTC
TRBV12-5	once	14	TRBJ2-1	TRBD1	CASGPRTGANEQFF	TGTGCTAGTGGTCCCCGGACAGGGGCAAATGAGCAGTTCTTC
TRBV27	-	14	TRBJ1-5	-	CASSLSSVVQPQHF	TGTGCCAGCAGTTTATCGTCGGTTGTTCAGCCCCAGCATTTT
TRBV10-3	-	15	TRBJ1-2	-	CAISVDRGAGGGYTF	TGTGCCATCAGTGTCGACCGGGGGGCCGGGGGTGGCTACACCTTC
TRBV4-2	-	15	TRBJ2-7	TRBD2	CASIQPGGGASEQYF	TGTGCCAGCATCCAACCGGGCGGGGGAGCATCCGAGCAGTACTTC
TRBV2	-	13	TRBJ1-5	-	CASSPGSNQPQHF	TGTGCCAGCAGTCCAGGGTCTAATCAGCCCCAGCATTTT
TRBV11-2	-	14	TRBJ2-5	TRBD1	CASSGGTGQETQYF	TGTGCCAGCAGCGGGGGGACAGGGCAGGAGACCCAGTACTTC
TRBV6-5	-	13	TRBJ1-5	TRBD1	CASGDRGNQPQHF	TGTGCCAGCGGGGACAGGGGAAATCAGCCCCAGCATTTT
TRBV9	-	18	TRBJ2-3	TRBD2	CASSVVGLAGGATDTQYF	TGTGCCAGCAGCGTAGTCGGGCTAGCGGGAGGTGCGACAGATACGCAGTATTTT
TRBV5-5	-	14	TRBJ1-2	-	CASSLAGGLYGYTF	TGTGCCAGCAGCTTGGCCGGGGGACTCTATGGCTACACCTTC
TRBV19	-	15	TRBJ2-7	TRBD1	CASSISIGQGYEQYF	TGTGCCAGTAGTATTTCAATCGGACAGGGCTACGAGCAGTACTTC
TRBV27	-	15	TRBJ1-4	-	CASSSSTIGNEKLFF	-
TRBV5-1	-	14	TRBJ2-7	TRBD1	CASSGGQGAYEQYF	TGCGCCAGCAGCGGGGGACAGGGAGCCTACGAGCAGTACTTC
TRBV6-2/TRBV6-3	-	16	TRBJ1-1	TRBD1	CASSYRGPRGNTEAFF	TGTGCCAGCAGTTACAGGGGGCCCCGGGGGAACACTGAAGCTTTCTTT
TRBV5-1	-	16	TRBJ1-4	TRBD1	CASSLHGDRGKEKLFF	TGCGCCAGCAGCTTGCACGGGGACAGGGGGAAGGAAAAACTGTTTTTT
TRBV7-9	-	15	TRBJ2-5	TRBD1	CASSEGQGFRETQYF	TGTGCCAGCAGCGAGGGACAGGGGTTCAGAGAGACCCAGTACTTC
TRBV6-1	-	15	TRBJ2-5	-	CASSEETGRRETQYF	TGTGCCAGCAGTGAAGAAACGGGCAGGAGGGAGACCCAGTACTTC
TRBV4-1	few	14	TRBJ1-4	-	CASSPGTANEKLFF	TGCGCCAGCAGCCCCGGGACTGCGAATGAAAAACTGTTTTTT
TRBV6-4	few	14	TRBJ1-1	-	CASRNRERDTEAFF	TGTGCCAGCAGAAACAGGGAGAGGGACACTGAAGCTTTCTTT
TRBV5-4	-	13	TRBJ1-1	-	CASSLDRVTEAFF	TGTGCCAGCAGCTTGGACAGGGTGACTGAAGCTTTCTTT
TRBV3-1/TRBV3-2	-	15	TRBJ1-4	-	CASSPSHSGNEKLFF	TGTGCCAGCAGCCCTTCACACTCCGGGAATGAAAAACTGTTTTTT
TRBV5-4	-	15	TRBJ2-3	TRBD2	CASSLEGGGSDTQYF	TGTGCCAGCAGCTTGGAGGGCGGGGGTTCAGATACGCAGTATTTT
TRBV19	-	16	TRBJ2-7	TRBD2	CASSMTHSGRYYEQYF	TGTGCCAGTAGTATGACCCATAGCGGGAGGTACTACGAGCAGTACTTC
TRBV10-2	-	15	TRBJ1-5	-	CASSEFSQLNQPQHF	TGCGCCAGCAGTGAGTTCTCACAGCTCAATCAGCCCCAGCATTTT
TRBV5-1	-	15	TRBJ2-7	TRBD1	CASSLTGTGTYEQYF	TGCGCCAGCAGCCTGACCGGGACAGGGACCTACGAGCAGTACTTC
TRBV11-2	once	15	TRBJ2-2	TRBD2	CASSVSGRYTGELFF	TGTGCCAGCAGCGTTAGCGGGAGGTACACCGGGGAGCTGTTTTTT
TRBV19	few	14	TRBJ1-2	-	CASSIKSRNYGYTF	TGTGCCAGTAGTATAAAGAGTAGAAACTATGGCTACACCTTC
TRBV7-6	-	14	TRBJ1-2	-	CASSAQQGGYGYTF	TGTGCCAGCAGCGCCCAACAGGGTGGCTATGGCTACACCTTC